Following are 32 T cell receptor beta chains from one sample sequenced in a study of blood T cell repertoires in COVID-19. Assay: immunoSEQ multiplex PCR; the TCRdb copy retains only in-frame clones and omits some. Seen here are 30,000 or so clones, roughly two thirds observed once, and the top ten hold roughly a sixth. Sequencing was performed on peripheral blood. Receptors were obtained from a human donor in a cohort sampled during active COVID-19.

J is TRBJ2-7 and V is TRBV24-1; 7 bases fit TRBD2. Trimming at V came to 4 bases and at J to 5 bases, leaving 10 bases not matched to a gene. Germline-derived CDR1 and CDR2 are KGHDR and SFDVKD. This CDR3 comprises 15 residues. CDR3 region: CATSDGTIDGDEQYF. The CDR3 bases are TGTGCCACCAGTGACGGGACTATCGACGGGGACGAGCAGTACTTC.

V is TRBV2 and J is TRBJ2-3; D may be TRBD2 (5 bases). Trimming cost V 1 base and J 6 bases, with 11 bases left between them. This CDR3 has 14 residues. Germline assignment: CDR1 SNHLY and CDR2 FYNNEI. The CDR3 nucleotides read TGTGCCAGCAGTGAAGGTACTCCGGGGGATACGCAGTATTTT. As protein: CASSEGTPGDTQYF.

In DNA, the CDR3 is TGTGCCAGCAGCTTCAGAGGGACACCGGGAGAGCAGTACTTC. Its translation is CASSFRGTPGEQYF. The genes are TRBV7-8 and TRBJ2-7, with D possibly being TRBD1 (6 bases). V was cut by 3 bases and J by 7 bases, with 16 bases left in between. Germline V gene lookup returns CDR1 SGHVS and CDR2 FQNEAQ. This CDR3 region has 14 residues.

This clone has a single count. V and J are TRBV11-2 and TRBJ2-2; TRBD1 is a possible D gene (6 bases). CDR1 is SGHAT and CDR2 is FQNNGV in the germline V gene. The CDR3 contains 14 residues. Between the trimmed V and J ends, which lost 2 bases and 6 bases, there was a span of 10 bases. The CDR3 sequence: CASSLNRVSGELFF. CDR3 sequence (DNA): TGTGCCAGCAGCTTAAACAGGGTGTCCGGGGAGCTGTTTTTT.

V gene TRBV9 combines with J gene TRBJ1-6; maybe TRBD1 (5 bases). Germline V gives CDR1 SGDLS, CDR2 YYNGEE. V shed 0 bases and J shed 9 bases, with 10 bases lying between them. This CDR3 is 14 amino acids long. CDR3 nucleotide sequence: TGTGCCAGCAGCGTAGCAGGGATCGGTTCACCCCTCCACTTT. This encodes CASSVAGIGSPLHF.

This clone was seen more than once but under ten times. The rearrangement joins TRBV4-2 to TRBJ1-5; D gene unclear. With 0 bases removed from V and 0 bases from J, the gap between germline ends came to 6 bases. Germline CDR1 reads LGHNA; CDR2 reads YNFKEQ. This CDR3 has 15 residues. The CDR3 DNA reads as TGTGCCAGCAGCCAAGACAGGTATAGCAATCAGCCCCAGCATTTT. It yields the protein CASSQDRYSNQPQHF.

CDR3 region: CASSRGGSSYNEQFF. CDR3 sequence (DNA): TGTGCCAGCAGCCGCGGGGGGAGCTCCTACAATGAGCAGTTCTTC. V and J are TRBV7-9 and TRBJ2-1, with 8 bases aligning to TRBD2. This CDR3 region has 15 residues. Looked up from germline, CDR1 is SEHNR and CDR2 is FQNEAQ (reference sequence). Trimming removed 5 bases from V and 0 bases from J; junction bases left unmatched: 3.

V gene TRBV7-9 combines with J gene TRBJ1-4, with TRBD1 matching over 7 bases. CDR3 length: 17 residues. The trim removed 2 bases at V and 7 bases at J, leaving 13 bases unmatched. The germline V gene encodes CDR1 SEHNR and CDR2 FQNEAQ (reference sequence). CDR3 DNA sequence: TGTGCCAGCAGCTTAAGAGGGACAGCATCCGCAGGTGAAAAACTGTTTTTT. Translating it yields CASSLRGTASAGEKLFF.

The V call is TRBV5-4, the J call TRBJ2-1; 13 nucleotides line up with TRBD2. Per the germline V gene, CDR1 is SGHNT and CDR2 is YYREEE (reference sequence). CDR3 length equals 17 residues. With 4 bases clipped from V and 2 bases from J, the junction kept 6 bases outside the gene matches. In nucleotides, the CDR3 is TGTGCCAGCAGCCTGACTAGCGGGGGGCTCGCCTACAATGAGCAGTTCTTC. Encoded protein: CASSLTSGGLAYNEQFF.

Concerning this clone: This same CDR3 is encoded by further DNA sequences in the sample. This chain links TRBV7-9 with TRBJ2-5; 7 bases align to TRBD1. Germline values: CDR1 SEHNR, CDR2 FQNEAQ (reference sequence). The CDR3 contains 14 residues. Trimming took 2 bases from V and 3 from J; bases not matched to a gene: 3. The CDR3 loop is CASSLLDREETQYF. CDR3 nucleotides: TGTGCCAGCAGCTTACTTGACAGGGAAGAGACCCAGTACTTC.

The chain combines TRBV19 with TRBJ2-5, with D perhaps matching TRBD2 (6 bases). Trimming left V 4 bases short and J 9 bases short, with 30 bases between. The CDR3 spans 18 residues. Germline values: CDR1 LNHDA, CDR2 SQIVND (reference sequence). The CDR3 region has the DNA TGTGCCAGTAGTACGATCACCCCCCCCAGGGAGGCCAAAAAGCCCCAGTACTTC. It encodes CASSTITPPREAKKPQYF. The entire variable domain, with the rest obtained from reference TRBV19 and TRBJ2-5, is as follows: DGGITQSPKYLFRKEGQNVTLSCEQNLNHDAMYWYRQDPGQGLRLIYYSQIVNDFQKGDIAEGYSVSREKKESFPLTVTSAQKNPTAFYLCASSTITPPREAKKPQYFGPGTRLLVL.

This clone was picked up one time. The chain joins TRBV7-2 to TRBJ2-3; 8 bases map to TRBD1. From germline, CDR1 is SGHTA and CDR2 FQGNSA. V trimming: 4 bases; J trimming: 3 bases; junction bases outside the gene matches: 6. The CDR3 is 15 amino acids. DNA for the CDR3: TGTGCCAGCAGCTCATCAGGGGGCGCGACAGATACGCAGTATTTT. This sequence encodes CASSSSGGATDTQYF.

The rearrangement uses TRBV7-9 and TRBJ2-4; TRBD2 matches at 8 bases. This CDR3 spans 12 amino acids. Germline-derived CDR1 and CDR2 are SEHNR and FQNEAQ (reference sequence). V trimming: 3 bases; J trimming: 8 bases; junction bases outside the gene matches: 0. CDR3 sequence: CASSLREDIQYF. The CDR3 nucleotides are TGTGCCAGCAGCTTGCGGGAGGACATTCAGTACTTC.

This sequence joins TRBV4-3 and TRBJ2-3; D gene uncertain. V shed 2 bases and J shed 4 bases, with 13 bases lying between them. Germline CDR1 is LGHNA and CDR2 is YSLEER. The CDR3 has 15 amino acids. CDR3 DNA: TGCGCCAGCAGCCAAACCCGAGCTTACCCAGATACGCAGTATTTT. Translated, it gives CASSQTRAYPDTQYF.

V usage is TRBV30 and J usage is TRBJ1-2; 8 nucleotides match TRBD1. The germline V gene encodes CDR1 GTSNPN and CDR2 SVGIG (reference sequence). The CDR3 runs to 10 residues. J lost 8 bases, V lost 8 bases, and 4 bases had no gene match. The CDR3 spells CAARGQGYTF. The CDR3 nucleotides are TGTGCCGCCAGGGGGCAGGGCTACACCTTC.

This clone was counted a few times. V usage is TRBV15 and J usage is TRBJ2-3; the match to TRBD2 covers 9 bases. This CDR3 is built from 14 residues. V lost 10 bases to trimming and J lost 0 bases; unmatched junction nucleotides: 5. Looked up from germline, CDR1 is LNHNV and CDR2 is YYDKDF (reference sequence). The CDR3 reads CASKRGASTDTQYF. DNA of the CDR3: TGTGCCAGCAAGCGGGGGGCTAGCACAGATACGCAGTATTTT. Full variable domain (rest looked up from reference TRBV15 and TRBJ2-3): DAMVIQNPRYQVTQFGKPVTLSCSQTLNHNVMYWYQQKSSQAPKLLFHYYDKDFNNEADTPDNFQSRRPNTSFCFLDIRSPGLGDTAMYLCASKRGASTDTQYFGPGTRLTVL.

CDR3 nucleotides: TGTGCCACCAGCTTCGACAGGGCTCTTTTTGATACGCAGTATTTT. Amino acids: CATSFDRALFDTQYF. This sequence joins TRBV15 and TRBJ2-3; 7 bases line up with TRBD1. The CDR3 covers 15 residues. CDR1 LNHNV and CDR2 YYDKDF come from the germline V gene (reference sequence). With 5 bases clipped from V and 6 bases from J, the junction kept 11 bases outside the gene matches. Variable domain in full (rest from reference TRBV15 and TRBJ2-3): DAMVIQNPRYQVTQFGKPVTLSCSQTLNHNVMYWYQQKSSQAPKLLFHYYDKDFNNEADTPDNFQSRRPNTSFCFLDIRSPGLGDTAMYLCATSFDRALFDTQYFGPGTRLTVL.

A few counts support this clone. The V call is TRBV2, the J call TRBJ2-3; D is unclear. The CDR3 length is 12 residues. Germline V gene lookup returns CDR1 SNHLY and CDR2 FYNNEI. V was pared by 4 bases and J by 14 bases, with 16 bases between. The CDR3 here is CASSVALVYGYF. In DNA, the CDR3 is TGTGCCAGCAGTGTTGCCTTAGTATACGGGTATTTT.

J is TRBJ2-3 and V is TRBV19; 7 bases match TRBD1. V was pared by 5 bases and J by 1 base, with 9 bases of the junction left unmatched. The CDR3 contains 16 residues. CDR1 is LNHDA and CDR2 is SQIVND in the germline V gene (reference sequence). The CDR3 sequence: CASSANRGFGTDTQYF. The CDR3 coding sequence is TGTGCCAGTAGTGCAAACAGGGGATTCGGCACAGATACGCAGTATTTT.

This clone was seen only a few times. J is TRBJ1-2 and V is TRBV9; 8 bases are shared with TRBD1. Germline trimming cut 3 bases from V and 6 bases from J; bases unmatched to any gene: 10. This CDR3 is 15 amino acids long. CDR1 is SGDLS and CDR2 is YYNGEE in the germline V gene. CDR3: CASSDGQGNTDGYTF. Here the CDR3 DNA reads TGTGCCAGCAGCGACGGACAGGGCAATACGGATGGCTACACCTTC. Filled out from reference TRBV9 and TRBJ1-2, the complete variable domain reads DSGVTQTPKHLITATGQRVTLRCSPRSGDLSVYWYQQSLDQGLQFLIQYYNGEERAKGNILERFSAQQFPDLHSELNLSSLELGDSALYFCASSDGQGNTDGYTFGSGTRLTVV.

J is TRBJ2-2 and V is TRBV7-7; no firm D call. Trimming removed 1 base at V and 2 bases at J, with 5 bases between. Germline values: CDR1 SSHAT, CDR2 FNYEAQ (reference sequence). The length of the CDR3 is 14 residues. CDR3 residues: CASSLGLNTGELFF. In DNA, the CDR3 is TGTGCCAGCAGCTTAGGACTCAACACCGGGGAGCTGTTTTTT.

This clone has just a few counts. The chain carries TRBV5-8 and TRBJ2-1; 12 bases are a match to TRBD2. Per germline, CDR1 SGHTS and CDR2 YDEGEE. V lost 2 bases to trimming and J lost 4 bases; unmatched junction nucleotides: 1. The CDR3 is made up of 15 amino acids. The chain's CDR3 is CASSLGLAGYNEQFF. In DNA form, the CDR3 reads TGTGCCAGCAGCTTAGGACTAGCGGGGTACAATGAGCAGTTCTTC.

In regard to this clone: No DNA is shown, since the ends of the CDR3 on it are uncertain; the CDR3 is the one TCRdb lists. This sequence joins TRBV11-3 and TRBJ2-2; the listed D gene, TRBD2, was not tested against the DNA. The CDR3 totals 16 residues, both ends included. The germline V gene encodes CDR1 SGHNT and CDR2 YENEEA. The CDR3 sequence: CASSPRGGFGAGELFF.

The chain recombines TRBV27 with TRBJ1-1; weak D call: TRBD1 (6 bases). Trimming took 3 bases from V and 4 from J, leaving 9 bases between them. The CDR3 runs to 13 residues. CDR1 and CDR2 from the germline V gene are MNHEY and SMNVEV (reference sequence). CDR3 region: CASSFRGGTEAFF. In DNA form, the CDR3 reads TGTGCCAGCAGTTTTAGGGGGGGCACTGAAGCTTTCTTT.

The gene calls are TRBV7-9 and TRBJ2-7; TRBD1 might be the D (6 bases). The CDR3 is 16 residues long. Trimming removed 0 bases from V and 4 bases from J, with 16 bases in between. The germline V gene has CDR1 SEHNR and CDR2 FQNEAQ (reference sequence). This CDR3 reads CASSLALGTRQYEQYF. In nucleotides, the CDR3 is TGTGCCAGCAGCTTAGCGCTTGGGACACGTCAATACGAGCAGTACTTC.

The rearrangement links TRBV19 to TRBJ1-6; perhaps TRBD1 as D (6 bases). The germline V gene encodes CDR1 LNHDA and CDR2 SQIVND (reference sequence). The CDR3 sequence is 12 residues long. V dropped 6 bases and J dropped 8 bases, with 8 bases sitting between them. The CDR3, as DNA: TGTGCCAGTAGCTACAGGGATTCACCCCTCCACTTT. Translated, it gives CASSYRDSPLHF.

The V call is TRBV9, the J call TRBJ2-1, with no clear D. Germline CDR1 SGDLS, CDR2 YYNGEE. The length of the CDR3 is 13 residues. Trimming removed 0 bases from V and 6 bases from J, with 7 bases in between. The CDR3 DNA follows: TGTGCCAGCAGCGTAGTGGTTAGCAATGAGCAGTTCTTC. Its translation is CASSVVVSNEQFF.

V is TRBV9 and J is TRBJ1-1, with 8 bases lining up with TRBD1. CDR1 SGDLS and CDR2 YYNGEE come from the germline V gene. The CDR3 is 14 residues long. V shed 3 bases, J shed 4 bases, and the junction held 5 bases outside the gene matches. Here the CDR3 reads CASSAQDRGTEAFF. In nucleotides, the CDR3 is TGTGCCAGCAGCGCGCAAGACAGGGGCACTGAAGCTTTCTTT.

In DNA form, the CDR3 reads TGTGCCAGCAGCCCGGGGTACAATGAGCAGTTCTTC. It specifies CASSPGYNEQFF. The chain recombines TRBV12-3 or TRBV12-4 with TRBJ2-1, with D tentatively TRBD2 (5 bases). V gave up 6 bases and J gave up 4 bases, with 7 bases separating them. The CDR3 extends over 12 amino acids.

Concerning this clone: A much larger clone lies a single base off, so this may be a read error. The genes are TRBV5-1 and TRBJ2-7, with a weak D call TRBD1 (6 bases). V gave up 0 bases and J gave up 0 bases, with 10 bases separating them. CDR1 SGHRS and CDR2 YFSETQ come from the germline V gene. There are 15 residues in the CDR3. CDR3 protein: CASSLGDIRSYEQYF. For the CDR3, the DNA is TGCGCCAGCAGCTTGGGGGACATCCGCTCCTACGAGCAGTACTTC.

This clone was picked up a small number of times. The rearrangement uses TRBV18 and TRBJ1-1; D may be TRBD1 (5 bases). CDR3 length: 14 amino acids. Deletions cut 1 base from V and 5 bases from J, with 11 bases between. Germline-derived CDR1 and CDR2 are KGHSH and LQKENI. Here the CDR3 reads CASSPRQEGTEAFF. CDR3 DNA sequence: TGTGCCAGCTCACCACGTCAGGAGGGGACTGAAGCTTTCTTT.

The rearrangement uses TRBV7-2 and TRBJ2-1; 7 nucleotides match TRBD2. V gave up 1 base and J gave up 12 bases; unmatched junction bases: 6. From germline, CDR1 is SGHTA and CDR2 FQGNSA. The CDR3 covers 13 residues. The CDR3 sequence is CASSLDLGGSQFF. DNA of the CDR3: TGTGCCAGCAGCTTAGACCTCGGGGGGTCGCAGTTCTTC.